Below, 30 T cell receptor beta chains from the same sample are listed, as sequenced in a study of vaccination and CD4 T cells after COVID-19. Treatment indicated: roughly nine-day PBMC culture with coronavirus spike peptide pools or control peptides (ViraFEST assay). The Oncomine TCR Beta short-read assay was what sequenced the DNA obtained from cultured CD4+ T cells. MiXCR, applied by TCRdb to the PCR reads, yields one record per CDR3 protein. The sample gives about 13,000 distinct CDR3 sequences, 79% of which show up once; under 30% is in the top ten. These TCRs' antigens remain unknown. Material for sequencing was CD4+ T cells from blood, cultured in vitro. The receptor source for this set is a human donor who had recovered from COVID-19.

This chain uses TRBV7-6 with TRBJ2-4; 8 bases agree with TRBD2. Germline values: CDR1 SGHVS, CDR2 FNYEAQ. The ends lost 1 base at V and 0 bases at J; junction bases unmatched: 8. The CDR3 totals 18 residues. The CDR3 reads CASSLGRSSGLAKNIQYF. CDR3 DNA: TGTGCCAGCAGCTTAGGGAGGTCTAGCGGGTTAGCCAAAAACATTCAGTACTTC.

This clonotype appeared a few times. The chain couples TRBV27 to TRBJ1-5; D gene unclear. This CDR3 has 12 residues. Trimming removed 6 bases at V and 4 bases at J, with 7 bases between. CDR1 and CDR2 (germline): MNHEY, SMNVEV (reference sequence). This CDR3 reads CASSRSNQPQHF. CDR3 in DNA: TGTGCCAGCAGCCGTAGTAATCAGCCCCAGCATTTT.

V and J are TRBV2 and TRBJ1-5, with D maybe TRBD1 (5 bases). This CDR3 is built from 15 residues. Trimming took off 4 bases at V and 2 bases at J, with 12 bases between the two ends. Germline V gene sequence: CDR1 SNHLY, CDR2 FYNNEI. The CDR3 protein is CASSVRTFGNQPQHF. CDR3 nucleotide sequence: TGTGCCAGCAGTGTCCGGACATTTGGCAATCAGCCCCAGCATTTT.

The V call is TRBV28, the J call TRBJ2-6; 8 nucleotides match TRBD1. Germline CDR1 MDHEN, CDR2 SYDVKM. The CDR3 has 17 residues. The V gene end was trimmed by 5 bases and the J gene end by 5 bases; junction bases not matched to a gene: 11. CDR3 loop: CASSAHQGAPRANVLTF. The DNA of the CDR3 is TGTGCCAGCAGTGCGCACCAGGGGGCCCCTAGGGCCAACGTCCTGACTTTC. The full variable domain, completed using reference TRBV28 and TRBJ2-6, is DVKVTQSSRYLVKRTGEKVFLECVQDMDHENMFWYRQDPGLGLRLIYFSYDVKMKEKGDIPEGYSVSREKKERFSLILESASTNQTSMYLCASSAHQGAPRANVLTFGAGSRLTVL.

The V gene is TRBV27, the J gene TRBJ2-3; D tentatively reads TRBD1 or TRBD2 (5 bases each). This CDR3 spans 14 amino acids. The germline V gene encodes CDR1 MNHEY and CDR2 SMNVEV (reference sequence). Trimming left V 10 bases short and J 0 bases short, with 14 bases between. The CDR3 region is CAIKVGPSTDTQYF. Here the CDR3 DNA reads TGTGCCATCAAGGTGGGACCGAGCACAGATACGCAGTATTTT.

V gene TRBV20-1 combines with J gene TRBJ1-6; a weak D match, TRBD1 (6 bases). Deletions cut 6 bases from V and 7 bases from J, with 10 bases between. The CDR3 runs 12 residues. CDR1 and CDR2 from the germline V gene are DFQATT and SNEGSKA (reference sequence). DNA for the CDR3: TGCAGTGCCAAGGGGGTCAATTCACCCCTCCACTTT. It specifies CSAKGVNSPLHF.

V gene TRBV18 combines with J gene TRBJ2-3, with 10 bases matching TRBD2. Germline V gives CDR1 KGHSH, CDR2 LQKENI. The CDR3 has 18 residues. V shed 2 bases, J shed 6 bases, and the junction held 14 bases outside the gene matches. CDR3 DNA sequence: TGTGCCAGCTCACCAGGACTAGCGGCACACAAACCACAGGATACGCAGTATTTT. Translated: CASSPGLAAHKPQDTQYF.

The chain employs TRBV27 and TRBJ2-2; 14 nucleotides align to TRBD2. CDR1 is MNHEY, CDR2 SMNVEV, per germline (reference sequence). The CDR3 has 16 residues. Losses at the gene ends were 4 bases for V and 6 bases for J; bases not matched to a gene: 4. The CDR3 DNA is TGTGCCAGCAGTTCCCCGACTAGCGGGAGGGCCGGGGAGCTGTTTTTT. Translating it yields CASSSPTSGRAGELFF.

The rearrangement uses TRBV18 and TRBJ2-7, with D possibly matching TRBD2 (6 bases). Trimming stripped 1 base from V and 5 bases from J, with 12 bases between. This CDR3 has 14 amino acids. Germline V gene sequence: CDR1 KGHSH, CDR2 LQKENI. CDR3 in DNA: TGTGCCAGCTCACCACAGGGGACTTCCAACGAGCAGTACTTC. Translated, it gives CASSPQGTSNEQYF.

J is TRBJ2-7 and V is TRBV7-2; 12 bases map to TRBD2. V was pared by 4 bases and J by 12 bases, with 7 bases of the junction left unmatched. Germline CDR1 and CDR2: SGHTA and FQGNSA. CDR3 length: 13 residues. CDR3 loop: CASSSQGLAGWYF. The CDR3 DNA sequence: TGTGCCAGCAGCTCCCAAGGACTAGCGGGATGGTACTTC.

The J gene is TRBJ1-5, the V gene TRBV6-1; D remains ambiguous. The CDR3 has 11 amino acids. In germline, CDR1 is MNHNS, CDR2 SASEGT. Trimming stripped 10 bases from V and 11 bases from J, with 15 bases between. CDR3 sequence (DNA): TGTGCCACGCGGACGGCTAACTCCCAGCATTTT. It codes for CATRTANSQHF.

The V and J genes are TRBV12-3 or TRBV12-4 and TRBJ1-5, with D tentatively TRBD1 (5 bases). The CDR3 is 14 amino acids. V was cut by 6 bases and J by 3 bases, with 12 bases left in between. In DNA form, the CDR3 reads TGTGCCAGCAGGGGTTGGGGGTCCAATCAGCCCCAGCATTTT. Translating gives CASRGWGSNQPQHF.

This clonotype has only one observation. The rearrangement joins TRBV18 to TRBJ2-1; D remains ambiguous. Trimming pared 2 bases from V and 11 bases from J, leaving 16 bases between. CDR1 and CDR2 (germline): KGHSH, LQKENI. This CDR3 has 14 residues. For the CDR3, the DNA is TGTGCCAGCTCACCAGCGGTTAGGGTCCTTCAGCAGTTCTTC. It codes for CASSPAVRVLQQFF.

The chain is built from TRBV10-3 and TRBJ1-2; D remains unclear. The CDR3 is made up of 14 amino acids. Germline assignment: CDR1 ENHRY and CDR2 SYGVKD. V gave up 9 bases and J gave up 4 bases, with 18 bases separating them. The CDR3 loop is CAMGSGRPPYGYTF. CDR3 coding DNA: TGTGCCATGGGATCCGGGAGGCCTCCCTATGGCTACACCTTC.

This clonotype has more than one count but fewer than ten. V is TRBV7-2 and J is TRBJ1-6; TRBD1 agrees at 7 bases. Germline V gives CDR1 SGHTA, CDR2 FQGNSA. The CDR3 consists of 14 residues. The V and J ends lost 4 bases and 9 bases, in that order; junction bases with no gene match: 6. CDR3 protein: CASSSQTGLSPLHF. In DNA, the CDR3 is TGTGCCAGCAGCTCCCAGACAGGGCTTTCACCCCTCCACTTT.

The chain joins TRBV5-6 to TRBJ2-5; 7 bases match TRBD1. V gave up 2 bases and J gave up 5 bases; unmatched junction bases: 3. This CDR3 region has 13 residues. Germline-derived CDR1 and CDR2 are SGHDT and YYEEEE. CDR3 region: CASSFDRVETQYF. Here the CDR3 DNA reads TGTGCCAGCAGCTTTGACAGGGTCGAGACCCAGTACTTC.

The V call is TRBV10-3, the J call TRBJ1-1; 8 bases fit TRBD1. CDR3 length equals 15 residues. With V trimmed by 4 bases and J by 1 base, 5 bases remained unmatched. The germline CDR1 and CDR2 sequences are ENHRY and SYGVKD. CDR3 nucleotide sequence: TGTGCCATCAGTGGGACCCAGGGGGCGAACACTGAAGCTTTCTTT. Translating it yields CAISGTQGANTEAFF.

The genes are TRBV20-1 and TRBJ1-5; perhaps TRBD1 as D (6 bases). CDR1 and CDR2 (germline): DFQATT, SNEGSKA (reference sequence). This CDR3 is 13 amino acids long. The CDR3 region is CRTAKGGDQPQHF. The CDR3 nucleotides read TGCAGGACCGCTAAAGGGGGGGATCAGCCCCAGCATTTT.

The genes are TRBV20-1 and TRBJ2-3; D perhaps matches TRBD2 (6 bases). V was clipped by 2 bases and J by 5 bases, with 14 bases between them. The CDR3 extends over 14 amino acids. The germline V gene encodes CDR1 DFQATT and CDR2 SNEGSKA (reference sequence). DNA of the CDR3: TGCAGTGCTAGATCGGGGACTGGGTTAGATACGCAGTATTTT. Protein sequence: CSARSGTGLDTQYF.

In this sample, this clonotype turned up a few times. The rearrangement links TRBV7-6 to TRBJ1-1; D possibly corresponds to TRBD1 (5 bases). This CDR3 has 16 amino acids. V was shortened by 5 bases and J by 0 bases, with 16 bases between the two germline ends. The germline gives CDR1 SGHVS, CDR2 FNYEAQ. For the CDR3, the DNA is TGTGCCAGCAGCCAATCCACAGGAATTATGAACACTGAAGCTTTCTTT. It translates to CASSQSTGIMNTEAFF.

This sequence joins TRBV27 and TRBJ1-2, with 10 bases aligning to TRBD1. CDR3 length equals 16 residues. Germline V gene lookup returns CDR1 MNHEY and CDR2 SMNVEV (reference sequence). The trim removed 2 bases at V and 5 bases at J, leaving 8 bases unmatched. The CDR3 reads CASSLGSGQGIYGYTF. The CDR3 coding sequence is TGTGCCAGCAGTTTAGGTTCGGGACAGGGGATTTATGGCTACACCTTC.

The V call is TRBV6-1, the J call TRBJ1-2; D unclear. V lost 4 bases to trimming and J lost 5 bases, with 2 bases between them. Germline CDR1 MNHNS, CDR2 SASEGT. CDR3 length: 10 residues. The CDR3 coding sequence is TGTGCCAGCAGTGGATATGGCTACACCTTC. This codes for CASSGYGYTF.

This sequence joins TRBV2 and TRBJ2-2; TRBD1 matches at 7 bases. Germline V gene data show CDR1 as SNHLY and CDR2 as FYNNEI. This CDR3 has 16 amino acids. J gave up 2 bases and V 6 bases, and 9 bases lay outside the gene matches. The DNA of the CDR3 is TGTGCCAGCAGCCGAATGACAGGGAGAAACACCGGGGAGCTGTTTTTT. It codes for CASSRMTGRNTGELFF.

The sample holds one count of this clonotype. The CDR3 reads CASRGAQGVGSPLHF. CDR3 in DNA: TGTGCCAGCAGGGGGGCCCAGGGGGTCGGTTCACCCCTCCACTTT. The chain links TRBV6-1 to TRBJ1-6, with 7 bases identical to TRBD1. The CDR3 covers 15 residues. With V trimmed by 6 bases and J by 9 bases, 11 bases remained unmatched. Germline CDR1 MNHNS, CDR2 SASEGT.

This sequence joins TRBV5-4 and TRBJ1-1; 10 nucleotides align to TRBD1. J gave up 1 base and V 4 bases, and 7 bases lay outside the gene matches. The CDR3 contains 16 residues. Germline loops: CDR1 SGHNT, CDR2 YYREEE (reference sequence). The CDR3 DNA reads as TGTGCCAGCAGCGACGACAGGGGGCGCAGGAACACTGAAGCTTTCTTT. Translated: CASSDDRGRRNTEAFF.

The chain employs TRBV20-1 and TRBJ2-3; 9 nucleotides agree with TRBD2. The length of the CDR3 is 13 residues. Germline V gene sequence: CDR1 DFQATT, CDR2 SNEGSKA (reference sequence). V was pared by 7 bases and J by 3 bases, with 5 bases of the junction left unmatched. This CDR3 reads CSGREGPTDTQYF. CDR3 sequence (DNA): TGCAGTGGGCGGGAGGGCCCGACAGATACGCAGTATTTT.

This clonotype has more than one count but fewer than ten. The rearrangement links TRBV20-1 to TRBJ1-5, with D tentatively TRBD1 (6 bases). Trimming cost V 3 bases and J 3 bases, with 12 bases left between them. The length of the CDR3 is 14 residues. CDR1 and CDR2 (germline): DFQATT, SNEGSKA (reference sequence). DNA of the CDR3: TGCAGTGCTAGCCTGGGACAAAACAATCAGCCCCAGCATTTT. Its protein is CSASLGQNNQPQHF.

The chain uses TRBV15 and TRBJ1-4; TRBD1 is a possible D gene (5 bases). There are 14 residues in the CDR3. CDR1 and CDR2 from the germline V gene are LNHNV and YYDKDF (reference sequence). V dropped 2 bases and J dropped 7 bases, with 11 bases sitting between them. CDR3 sequence reads: CATSRIQGSEKLFF. The CDR3 DNA follows: TGTGCCACCAGCAGAATCCAGGGTTCTGAAAAACTGTTTTTT.

J is TRBJ2-7 and V is TRBV2, with D uncertain. Germline CDR1 reads SNHLY; CDR2 reads FYNNEI. This CDR3 is built from 12 residues. The V end was cut by 4 bases, the J end by 3 bases, with 7 bases between. The CDR3 sequence: CASSVWVYEQYF. CDR3 coding DNA: TGTGCCAGCAGTGTCTGGGTCTACGAGCAGTACTTC.

The chain uses TRBV28 and TRBJ1-1; D unresolved. The germline gives CDR1 MDHEN, CDR2 SYDVKM. Trimming took off 5 bases at V and 7 bases at J, with 14 bases between the two ends. There are 13 residues in the CDR3. The CDR3 bases are TGTGCCAGCAGTGAGCTACACCGGGTTGAAGCTTTCTTT. This encodes CASSELHRVEAFF.